The present T cell receptor (beta chain) was sequenced within a study of blood T cell repertoires in COVID-19. On the study more broadly: In each case, the material was cDNA or gDNA derived from T cells, B-cell-depleted T cells, or PBMCs.

Per the original data handling: How many nucleated cells were present was estimated from reference gene primer amplification. Produced via immunoSEQ multiplex PCR; TCRdb's table is partial and in-frame only. The V and J calls and clone size are taken from that table; D and trimming were inferred from the DNA. The sample has just over 200,000 clones, roughly 80% seen once. Sequenced material: peripheral blood. The sequence derives from a woman aged 65 to 85 with acute or convalescent COVID-19.

In nucleotides, the CDR3 is TGTGCCAGCTCACCACCGGCAGGGGGCGGATTTGGTGAAGCTTTCTTT. Amino acids: CASSPPAGGGFGEAFF. The V and J genes are TRBV18 and TRBJ1-1; 8 bases map to TRBD1. CDR1 KGHSH and CDR2 LQKENI come from the germline V gene. CDR3 length: 16 amino acids. V was clipped by 0 bases and J by 7 bases; unmatched bases: 10.